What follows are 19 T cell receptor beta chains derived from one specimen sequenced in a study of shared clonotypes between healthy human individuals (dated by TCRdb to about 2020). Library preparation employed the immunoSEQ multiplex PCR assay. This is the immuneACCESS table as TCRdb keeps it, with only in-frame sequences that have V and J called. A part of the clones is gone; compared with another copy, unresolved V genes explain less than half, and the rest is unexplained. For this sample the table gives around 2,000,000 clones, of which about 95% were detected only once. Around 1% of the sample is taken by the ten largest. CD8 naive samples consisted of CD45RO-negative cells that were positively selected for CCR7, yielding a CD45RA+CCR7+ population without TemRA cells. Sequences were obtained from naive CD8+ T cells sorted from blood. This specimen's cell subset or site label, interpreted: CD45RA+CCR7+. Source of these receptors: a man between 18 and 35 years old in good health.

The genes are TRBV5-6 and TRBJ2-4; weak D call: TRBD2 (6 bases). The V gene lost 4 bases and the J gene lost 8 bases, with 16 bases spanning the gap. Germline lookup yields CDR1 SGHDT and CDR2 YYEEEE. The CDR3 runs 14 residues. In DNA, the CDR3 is TGTGCCAGCAGCCCGCCTGCGGAGGGGTACATTCAGTACTTC. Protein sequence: CASSPPAEGYIQYF.

The CDR3 loop reads CASSFIVEDYNEQFF. DNA of the CDR3: TGTGCCAGCAGTTTTATCGTAGAAGACTACAATGAGCAGTTCTTC. The rearrangement uses TRBV28 and TRBJ2-1; D uncertain. V was shortened by 3 bases and J by 3 bases, with 12 bases between the two germline ends. The CDR3 length is 15 residues. Germline CDR1 is MDHEN and CDR2 is SYDVKM.

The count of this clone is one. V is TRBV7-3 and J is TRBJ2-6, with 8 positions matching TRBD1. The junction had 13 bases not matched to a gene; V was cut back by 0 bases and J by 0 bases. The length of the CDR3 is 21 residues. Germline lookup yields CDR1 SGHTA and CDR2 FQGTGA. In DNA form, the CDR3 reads TGTGCCAGCAGCTTAACCCCCGGACAGGGATATGGAGTCTCTGGGGCCAACGTCCTGACTTTC. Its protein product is CASSLTPGQGYGVSGANVLTF.

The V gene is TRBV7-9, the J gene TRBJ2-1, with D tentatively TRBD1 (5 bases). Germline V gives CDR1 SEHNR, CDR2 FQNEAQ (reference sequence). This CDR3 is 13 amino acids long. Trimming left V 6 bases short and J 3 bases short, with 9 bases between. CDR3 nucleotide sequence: TGTGCCAGCAGGTACCAGGGCTACAATGAGCAGTTCTTC. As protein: CASRYQGYNEQFF.

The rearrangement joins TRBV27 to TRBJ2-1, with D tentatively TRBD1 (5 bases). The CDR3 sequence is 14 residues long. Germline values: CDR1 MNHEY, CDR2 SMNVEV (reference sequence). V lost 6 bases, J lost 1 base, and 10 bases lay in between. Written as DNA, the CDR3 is TGTGCCAGCAGAGGGGCGGCTTCCTACAATGAGCAGTTCTTC. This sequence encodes CASRGAASYNEQFF.

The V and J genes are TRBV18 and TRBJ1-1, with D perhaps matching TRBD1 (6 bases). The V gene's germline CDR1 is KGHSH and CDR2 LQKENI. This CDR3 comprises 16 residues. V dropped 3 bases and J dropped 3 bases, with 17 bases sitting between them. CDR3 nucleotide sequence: TGTGCCAGCTCACCGGTCGAGGGGGGCGAGGACACTGAAGCTTTCTTT. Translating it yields CASSPVEGGEDTEAFF.

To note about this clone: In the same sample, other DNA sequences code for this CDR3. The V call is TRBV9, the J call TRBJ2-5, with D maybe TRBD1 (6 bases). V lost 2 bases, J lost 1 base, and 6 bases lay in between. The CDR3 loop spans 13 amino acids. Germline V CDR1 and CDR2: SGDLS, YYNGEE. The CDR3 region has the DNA TGTGCCAGCAGCGTGGACAGCCAAGAGACCCAGTACTTC. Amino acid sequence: CASSVDSQETQYF.

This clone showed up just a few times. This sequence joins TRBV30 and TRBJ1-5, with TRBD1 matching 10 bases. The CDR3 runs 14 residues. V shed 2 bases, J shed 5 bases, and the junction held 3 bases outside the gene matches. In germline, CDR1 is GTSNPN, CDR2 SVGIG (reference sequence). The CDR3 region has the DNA TGTGCCTGGAGTACGGGGACAGGGGATCAGCCCCAGCATTTT. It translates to CAWSTGTGDQPQHF. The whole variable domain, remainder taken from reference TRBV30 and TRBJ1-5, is SQTIHQWPATLVQPVGSPLSLECTVEGTSNPNLYWYRQAAGRGLQLLFYSVGIGQISSEVPQNLSASRPQDRQFILSSKKLLLSDSGFYLCAWSTGTGDQPQHFGDGTRLSIL.

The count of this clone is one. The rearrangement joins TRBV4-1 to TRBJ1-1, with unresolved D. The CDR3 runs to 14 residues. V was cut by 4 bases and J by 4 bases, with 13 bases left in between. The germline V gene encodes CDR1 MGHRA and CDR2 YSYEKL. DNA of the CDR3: TGCGCCAGCAGCCCCGACGGGGTGGGCACTGAAGCTTTCTTT. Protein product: CASSPDGVGTEAFF.

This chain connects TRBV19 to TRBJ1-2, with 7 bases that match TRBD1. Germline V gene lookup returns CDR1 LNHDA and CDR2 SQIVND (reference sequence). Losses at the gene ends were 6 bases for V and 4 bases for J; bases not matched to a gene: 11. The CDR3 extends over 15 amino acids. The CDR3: CASRRDREGVYGYTF. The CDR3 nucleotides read TGTGCCAGTAGAAGAGACAGGGAAGGGGTCTATGGCTACACCTTC.

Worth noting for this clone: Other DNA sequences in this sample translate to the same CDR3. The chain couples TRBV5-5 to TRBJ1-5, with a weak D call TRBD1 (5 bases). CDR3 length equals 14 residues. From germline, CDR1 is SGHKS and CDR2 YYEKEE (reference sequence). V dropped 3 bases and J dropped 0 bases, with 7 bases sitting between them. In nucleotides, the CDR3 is TGTGCCAGCAGCTGGGGCGATAGCAATCAGCCCCAGCATTTT. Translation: CASSWGDSNQPQHF.

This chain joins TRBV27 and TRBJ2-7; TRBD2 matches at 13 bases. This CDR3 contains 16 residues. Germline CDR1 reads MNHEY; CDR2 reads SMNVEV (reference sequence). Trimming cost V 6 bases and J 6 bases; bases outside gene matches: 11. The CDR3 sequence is CASSLLGTSGVGEQYF. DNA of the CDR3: TGTGCCAGCAGCCTCCTAGGGACTAGCGGGGTCGGCGAGCAGTACTTC.

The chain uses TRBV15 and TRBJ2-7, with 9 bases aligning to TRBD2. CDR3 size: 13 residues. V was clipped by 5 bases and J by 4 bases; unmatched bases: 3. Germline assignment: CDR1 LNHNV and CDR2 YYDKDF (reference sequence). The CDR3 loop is CATSGGLAYEQYF. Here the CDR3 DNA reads TGTGCCACCAGCGGAGGACTAGCGTACGAGCAGTACTTC.

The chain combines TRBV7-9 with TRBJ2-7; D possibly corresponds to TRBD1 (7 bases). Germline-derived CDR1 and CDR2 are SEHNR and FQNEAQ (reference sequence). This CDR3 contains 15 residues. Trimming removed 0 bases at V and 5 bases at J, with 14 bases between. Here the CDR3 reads CASSLAEGDSNEQYF. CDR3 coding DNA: TGTGCCAGCAGCTTAGCGGAGGGGGACAGTAACGAGCAGTACTTC.

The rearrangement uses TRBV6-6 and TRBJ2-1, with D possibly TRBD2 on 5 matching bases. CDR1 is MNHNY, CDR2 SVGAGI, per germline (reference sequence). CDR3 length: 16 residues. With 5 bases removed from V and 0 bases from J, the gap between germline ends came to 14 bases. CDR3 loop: CASSPRGLDSYNEQFF. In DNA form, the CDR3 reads TGTGCCAGCAGTCCCCGCGGACTCGACTCCTACAATGAGCAGTTCTTC.

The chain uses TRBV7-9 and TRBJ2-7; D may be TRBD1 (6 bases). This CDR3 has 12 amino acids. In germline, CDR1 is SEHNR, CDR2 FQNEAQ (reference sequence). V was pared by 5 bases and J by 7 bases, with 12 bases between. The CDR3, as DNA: TGTGCCAGCAGCCAGGGGTCCCAGGAGCAGTACTTC. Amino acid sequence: CASSQGSQEQYF.

The CDR3 here is CASSAGLAGHEQFF. The DNA for the CDR3 is TGTGCCAGCAGCGCGGGACTAGCGGGACATGAGCAGTTCTTC. The rearrangement links TRBV9 to TRBJ2-1; 13 bases are a match to TRBD2. Germline V gene lookup returns CDR1 SGDLS and CDR2 YYNGEE. The CDR3 loop spans 14 amino acids. Unmatched junction bases numbered 2, after V lost 3 bases and J lost 8 bases.

The CDR3 spells CASSLFYNEQFF. The CDR3 DNA follows: TGTGCCAGCAGCTTGTTCTACAATGAGCAGTTCTTC. The chain has TRBV5-6 and TRBJ2-1; D not certain. V lost 1 base and J 3 bases, leaving 2 bases between the germline ends. CDR1 and CDR2 from the germline V gene are SGHDT and YYEEEE. CDR3 length: 12 residues. Together with reference TRBV5-6 and TRBJ2-1, the CDR3 gives the full variable domain: DAGVTQSPTHLIKTRGQQVTLRCSPKSGHDTVSWYQQALGQGPQFIFQYYEEEERQRGNFPDRFSGHQFPNYSSELNVNALLLGDSALYLCASSLFYNEQFFGPGTRLTVL.

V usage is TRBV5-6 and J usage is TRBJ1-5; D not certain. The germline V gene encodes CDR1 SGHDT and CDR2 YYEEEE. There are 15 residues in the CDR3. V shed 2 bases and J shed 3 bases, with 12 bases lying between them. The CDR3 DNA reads TGTGCCAGCAGCTTCGCCGGAACGCTCAATCAGCCCCAGCATTTT. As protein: CASSFAGTLNQPQHF.